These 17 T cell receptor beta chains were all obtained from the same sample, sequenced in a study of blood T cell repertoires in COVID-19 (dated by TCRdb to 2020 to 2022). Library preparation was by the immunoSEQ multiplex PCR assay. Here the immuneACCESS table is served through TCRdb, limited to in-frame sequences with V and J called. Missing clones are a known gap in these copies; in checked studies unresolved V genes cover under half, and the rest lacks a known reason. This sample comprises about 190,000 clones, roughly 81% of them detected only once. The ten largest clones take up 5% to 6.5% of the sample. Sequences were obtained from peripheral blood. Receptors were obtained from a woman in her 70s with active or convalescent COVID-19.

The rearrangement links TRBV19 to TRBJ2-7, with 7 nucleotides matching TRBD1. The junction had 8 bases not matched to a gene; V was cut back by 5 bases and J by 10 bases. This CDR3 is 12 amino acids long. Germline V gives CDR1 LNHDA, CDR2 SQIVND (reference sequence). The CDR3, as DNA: TGTGCCAGTAGTCAGACAGGGATTATACAGTACTTC. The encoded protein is CASSQTGIIQYF.

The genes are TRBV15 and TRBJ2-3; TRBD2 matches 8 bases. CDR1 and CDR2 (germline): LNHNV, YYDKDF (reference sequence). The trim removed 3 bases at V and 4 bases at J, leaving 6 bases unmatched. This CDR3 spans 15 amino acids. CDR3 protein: CATSRVSGRSDTQYF. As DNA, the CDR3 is TGTGCCACCAGCAGGGTAAGCGGGAGATCAGATACGCAGTATTTT. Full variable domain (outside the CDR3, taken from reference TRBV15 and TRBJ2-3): DAMVIQNPRYQVTQFGKPVTLSCSQTLNHNVMYWYQQKSSQAPKLLFHYYDKDFNNEADTPDNFQSRRPNTSFCFLDIRSPGLGDTAMYLCATSRVSGRSDTQYFGPGTRLTVL.

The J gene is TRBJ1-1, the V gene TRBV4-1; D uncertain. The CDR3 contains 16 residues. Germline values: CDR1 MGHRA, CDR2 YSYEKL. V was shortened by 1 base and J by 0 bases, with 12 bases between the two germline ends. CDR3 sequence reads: CASSQGLGRMNTEAFF. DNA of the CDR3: TGCGCCAGCAGCCAAGGTTTGGGCAGGATGAACACTGAAGCTTTCTTT.

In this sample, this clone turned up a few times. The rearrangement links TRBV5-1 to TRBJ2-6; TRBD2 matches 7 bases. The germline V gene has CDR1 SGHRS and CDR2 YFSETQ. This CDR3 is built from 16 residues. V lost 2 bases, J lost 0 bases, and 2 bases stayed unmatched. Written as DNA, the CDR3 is TGCGCCAGCAGCTTCGGGGGGTTCTCTGGGGCCAACGTCCTGACTTTC. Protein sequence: CASSFGGFSGANVLTF. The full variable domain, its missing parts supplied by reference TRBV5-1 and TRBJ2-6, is KAGVTQTPRYLIKTRGQQVTLSCSPISGHRSVSWYQQTPGQGLQFLFEYFSETQRNKGNFPGRFSGRQFSNSRSEMNVSTLELGDSALYLCASSFGGFSGANVLTFGAGSRLTVL.

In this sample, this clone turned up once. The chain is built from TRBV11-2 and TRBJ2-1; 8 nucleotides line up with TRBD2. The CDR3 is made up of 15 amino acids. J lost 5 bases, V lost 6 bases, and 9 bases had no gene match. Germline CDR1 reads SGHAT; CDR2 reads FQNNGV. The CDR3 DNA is TGTGCCAGCAGACCGAGACCGGGAGGGAACAATGAGCAGTTCTTC. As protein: CASRPRPGGNNEQFF.

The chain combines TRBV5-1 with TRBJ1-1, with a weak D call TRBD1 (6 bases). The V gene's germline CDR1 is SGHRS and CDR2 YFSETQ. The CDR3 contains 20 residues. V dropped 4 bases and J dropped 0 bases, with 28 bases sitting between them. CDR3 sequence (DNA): TGCGCCAGCAGCCCCGCTTCCTTTCGGGACAATTCAGGTTTGAACACTGAAGCTTTCTTT. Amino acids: CASSPASFRDNSGLNTEAFF.

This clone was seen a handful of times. The CDR3 DNA is TGTGCCAGCAGCGCCCTACGCTCACGCCCTAACTATGGCTACACCTTC. The encoded protein is CASSALRSRPNYGYTF. This chain joins TRBV7-9 and TRBJ1-2; no definite D call. Trimming removed 5 bases at V and 0 bases at J, with 16 bases between. Germline V gives CDR1 SEHNR, CDR2 FQNEAQ (reference sequence). The CDR3 has 16 amino acids.

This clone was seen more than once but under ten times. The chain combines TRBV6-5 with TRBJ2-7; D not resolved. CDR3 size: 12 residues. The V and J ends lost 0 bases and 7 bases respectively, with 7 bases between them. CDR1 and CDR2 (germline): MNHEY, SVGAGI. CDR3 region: CASSYSENEQYF. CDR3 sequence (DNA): TGTGCCAGCAGTTACTCGGAGAATGAGCAGTACTTC.

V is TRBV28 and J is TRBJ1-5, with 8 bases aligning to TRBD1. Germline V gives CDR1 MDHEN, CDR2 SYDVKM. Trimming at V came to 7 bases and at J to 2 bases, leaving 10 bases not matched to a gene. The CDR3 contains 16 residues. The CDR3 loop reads CASTLGGTGGNQPQHF. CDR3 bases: TGTGCCAGCACTTTGGGAGGGACAGGCGGCAATCAGCCCCAGCATTTT.

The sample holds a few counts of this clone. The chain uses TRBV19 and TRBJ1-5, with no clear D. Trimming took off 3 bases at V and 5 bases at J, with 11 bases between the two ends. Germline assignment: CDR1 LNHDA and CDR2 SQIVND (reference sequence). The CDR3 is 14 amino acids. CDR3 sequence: CASSIHGSDQPQHF. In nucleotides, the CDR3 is TGTGCCAGTAGTATCCACGGGTCGGATCAGCCCCAGCATTTT.

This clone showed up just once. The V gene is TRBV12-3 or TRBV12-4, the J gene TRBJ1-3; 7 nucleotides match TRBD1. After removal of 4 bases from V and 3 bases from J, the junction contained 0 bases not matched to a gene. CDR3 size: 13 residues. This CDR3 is CASSYRGGNTIYF. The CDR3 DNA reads TGTGCCAGCAGTTACAGGGGTGGAAACACCATATATTTT.

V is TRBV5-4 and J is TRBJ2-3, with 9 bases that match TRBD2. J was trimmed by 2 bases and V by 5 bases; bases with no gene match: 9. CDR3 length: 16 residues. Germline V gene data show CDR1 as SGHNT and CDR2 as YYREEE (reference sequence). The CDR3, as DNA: TGTGCCAGCAGTTATCCACTAGCGGGTTACACAGATACGCAGTATTTT. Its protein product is CASSYPLAGYTDTQYF.

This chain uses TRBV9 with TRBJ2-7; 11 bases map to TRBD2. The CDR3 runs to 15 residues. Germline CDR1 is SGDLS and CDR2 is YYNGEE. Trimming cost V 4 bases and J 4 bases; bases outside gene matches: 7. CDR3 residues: CASSLSGTSGYEQYF. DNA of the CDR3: TGTGCCAGCAGCCTTTCCGGGACTAGCGGATACGAGCAGTACTTC.

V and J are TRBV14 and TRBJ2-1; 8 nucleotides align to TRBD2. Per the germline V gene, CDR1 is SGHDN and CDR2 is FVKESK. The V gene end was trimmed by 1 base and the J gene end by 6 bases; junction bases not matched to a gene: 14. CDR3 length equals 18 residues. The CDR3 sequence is CASSQGGSGTLRFNEQFF. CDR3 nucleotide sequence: TGTGCCAGCAGCCAAGGGGGTAGCGGGACCCTTCGATTCAATGAGCAGTTCTTC. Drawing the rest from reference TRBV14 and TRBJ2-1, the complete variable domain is EAGVTQFPSHSVIEKGQTVTLRCDPISGHDNLYWYRRVMGKEIKFLLHFVKESKQDESGMPNNRFLAERTGGTYSTLKVQPAELEDSGVYFCASSQGGSGTLRFNEQFFGPGTRLTVL.

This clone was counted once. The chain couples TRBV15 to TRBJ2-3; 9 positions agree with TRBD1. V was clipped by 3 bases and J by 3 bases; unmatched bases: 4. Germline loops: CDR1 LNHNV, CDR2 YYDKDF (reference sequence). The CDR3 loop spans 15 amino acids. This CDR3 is CATSSGTGSTDTQYF. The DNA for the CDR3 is TGTGCCACCAGCAGCGGGACAGGGTCGACAGATACGCAGTATTTT.

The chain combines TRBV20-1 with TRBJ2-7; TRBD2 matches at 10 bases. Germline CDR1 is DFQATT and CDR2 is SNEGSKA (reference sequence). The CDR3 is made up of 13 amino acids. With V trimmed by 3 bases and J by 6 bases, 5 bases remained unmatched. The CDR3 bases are TGCAGTGCTAGTCTAGCGGGAGTGATCGAGCAGTACTTC. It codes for CSASLAGVIEQYF.

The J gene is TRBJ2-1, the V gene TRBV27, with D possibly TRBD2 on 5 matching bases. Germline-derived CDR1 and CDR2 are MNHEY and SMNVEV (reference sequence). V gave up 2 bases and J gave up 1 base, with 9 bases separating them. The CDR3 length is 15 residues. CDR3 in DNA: TGTGCCAGCAGTTTAAGAGGGATATCCTACAATGAGCAGTTCTTC. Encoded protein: CASSLRGISYNEQFF.